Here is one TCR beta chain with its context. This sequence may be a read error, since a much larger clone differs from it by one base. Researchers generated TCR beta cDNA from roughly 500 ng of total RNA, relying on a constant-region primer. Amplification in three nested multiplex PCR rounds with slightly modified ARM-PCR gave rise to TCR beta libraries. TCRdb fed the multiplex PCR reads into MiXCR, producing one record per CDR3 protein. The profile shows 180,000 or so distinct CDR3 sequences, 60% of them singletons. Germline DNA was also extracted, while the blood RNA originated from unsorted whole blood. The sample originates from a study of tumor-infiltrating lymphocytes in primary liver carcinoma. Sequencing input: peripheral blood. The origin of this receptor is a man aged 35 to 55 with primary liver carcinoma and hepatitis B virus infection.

CDR3 sequence: CTSSLTGTGGEAFF. The CDR3 coding sequence is TGTACCAGCAGCTTAACCGGGACAGGGGGCGAAGCTTTCTTT. This rearrangement joins TRBV11-2 to TRBJ1-1, with 12 bases lining up with TRBD1. CDR1 and CDR2 from the germline V gene are SGHAT and FQNNGV. The CDR3 covers 14 residues.